A single sample is the source of the 9 T cell receptor beta chains below, sequenced in a study of T cells after posttransplantation cyclophosphamide. Produced via immunoSEQ multiplex PCR; TCRdb's table is partial and in-frame only. Among 9,500 to 12,000 clones listed, about 93% were seen once. Cyclophosphamide on days +3 and +4 followed busulfan-fludarabine conditioning and a marrow graft. This material consisted of PBMCs, taken after allogeneic stem cell transplant with posttransplant cyclophosphamide. The receptors shown here come from a female patient in her 30s who received an allogeneic stem cell transplant from an unrelated donor, was CMV-positive, and had no GVHD. Part of the T cell pool may stem from the graft donor.

The CDR3 protein is CASSAKTGMRGQPQHF. The CDR3 coding sequence is TGTGCCAGCAGTGCTAAGACAGGTATGAGGGGTCAGCCCCAGCATTTT. J is TRBJ1-5 and V is TRBV6-1, with D perhaps TRBD1 (6 bases). Germline CDR1 is MNHNS and CDR2 is SASEGT. V gave up 4 bases and J gave up 6 bases, with 19 bases separating them. The CDR3 is made up of 16 amino acids.

The J gene is TRBJ2-3, the V gene TRBV10-1; 11 positions agree with TRBD2. Germline V gene lookup returns CDR1 WNHNN and CDR2 SYGVQD (reference sequence). Trimming cost V 5 bases and J 1 base; bases outside gene matches: 5. This CDR3 region has 16 residues. CDR3 sequence reads: CASSLGLADRTDTQYF. The DNA of the CDR3 is TGCGCCAGCAGTCTGGGACTAGCGGACCGCACAGATACGCAGTATTTT.

This sequence joins TRBV5-1 and TRBJ2-2, with TRBD1 matching 8 bases. The V and J ends lost 7 bases and 8 bases, in that order; junction bases with no gene match: 13. CDR3 size: 15 residues. The germline CDR1 and CDR2 sequences are SGHRS and YFSETQ. The CDR3 sequence: CASGGRTGSGGELFF. CDR3 DNA: TGCGCCAGCGGGGGCCGGACAGGGAGCGGTGGGGAGCTGTTTTTT. The variable domain in full, with the rest retrieved from reference TRBV5-1 and TRBJ2-2, is KAGVTQTPRYLIKTRGQQVTLSCSPISGHRSVSWYQQTPGQGLQFLFEYFSETQRNKGNFPGRFSGRQFSNSRSEMNVSTLELGDSALYLCASGGRTGSGGELFFGEGSRLTVL.

The V call is TRBV7-9, the J call TRBJ1-4; D is perhaps TRBD1 (5 bases). CDR3 size: 14 residues. Germline loops: CDR1 SEHNR, CDR2 FQNEAQ (reference sequence). Between the trimmed V and J ends, which lost 4 bases and 5 bases, there was a span of 11 bases. The CDR3 region has the DNA TGTGCCAGCAGCTCGGGACTGATAAATGAAAAACTGTTTTTT. Translating gives CASSSGLINEKLFF. The full variable domain, with the rest looked up from reference TRBV7-9 and TRBJ1-4, is DTGVSQNPRHKITKRGQNVTFRCDPISEHNRLYWYRQTLGQGPEFLTYFQNEAQLEKSRLLSDRFSAERPKGSFSTLEIQRTEQGDSAMYLCASSSGLINEKLFFGSGTQLSVL.

The chain couples TRBV5-1 to TRBJ1-2, with 7 bases lining up with TRBD1. Germline assignment: CDR1 SGHRS and CDR2 YFSETQ. J lost 4 bases, V lost 0 bases, and 3 bases had no gene match. This CDR3 contains 14 residues. The CDR3 spells CASSLDTGVYGYTF. CDR3 DNA sequence: TGCGCCAGCAGCTTGGACACAGGGGTCTATGGCTACACCTTC.

V is TRBV28 and J is TRBJ2-1; tentative D call: TRBD1 (6 bases). The CDR3 has 16 residues. Per germline, CDR1 MDHEN and CDR2 SYDVKM. V lost 4 bases and J 0 bases, leaving 13 bases between the germline ends. This CDR3 is CASSSYLRGSYNEQFF. The DNA of the CDR3 is TGTGCCAGCAGTTCATACCTCAGGGGCTCCTACAATGAGCAGTTCTTC.

The chain uses TRBV6-1 and TRBJ1-5; 8 bases line up with TRBD1. Germline CDR1 MNHNS, CDR2 SASEGT. The junction had 4 bases not matched to a gene; V was cut back by 6 bases and J by 0 bases. This CDR3 is built from 15 residues. DNA for the CDR3: TGTGCCAGCAGGCCGACAGGGGATAGCAATCAGCCCCAGCATTTT. This encodes CASRPTGDSNQPQHF.

The chain links TRBV9 to TRBJ1-6, with 9 bases identical to TRBD1. The CDR3 loop spans 16 amino acids. Germline CDR1 reads SGDLS; CDR2 reads YYNGEE. J lost 5 bases, V lost 4 bases, and 7 bases had no gene match. For the CDR3, the DNA is TGTGCCAGCAGCCTAACCGGGACAGGGAATAATTCACCCCTCCACTTT. Translating it yields CASSLTGTGNNSPLHF.

The V and J genes are TRBV5-6 and TRBJ2-2; tentatively, D is TRBD2 (5 bases). CDR1 and CDR2 from the germline V gene are SGHDT and YYEEEE. The V gene lost 4 bases and the J gene lost 6 bases, with 16 bases spanning the gap. The CDR3 runs to 15 residues. CDR3 sequence (DNA): TGTGCCAGCAGCCATCCTAGCTTTCCCCCCGGGGAGCTGTTTTTT. This sequence encodes CASSHPSFPPGELFF.